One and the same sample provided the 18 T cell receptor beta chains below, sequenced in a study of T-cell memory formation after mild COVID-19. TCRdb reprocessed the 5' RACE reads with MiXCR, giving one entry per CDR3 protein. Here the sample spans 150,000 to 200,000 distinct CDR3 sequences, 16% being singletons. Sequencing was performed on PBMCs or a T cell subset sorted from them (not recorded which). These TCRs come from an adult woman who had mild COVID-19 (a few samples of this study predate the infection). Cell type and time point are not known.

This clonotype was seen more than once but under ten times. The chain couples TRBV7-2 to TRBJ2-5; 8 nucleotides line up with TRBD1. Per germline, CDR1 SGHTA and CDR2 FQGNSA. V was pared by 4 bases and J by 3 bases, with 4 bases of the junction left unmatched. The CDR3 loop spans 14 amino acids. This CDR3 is CASSSGQEKETQYF. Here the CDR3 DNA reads TGTGCCAGCAGCTCGGGACAGGAGAAAGAGACCCAGTACTTC.

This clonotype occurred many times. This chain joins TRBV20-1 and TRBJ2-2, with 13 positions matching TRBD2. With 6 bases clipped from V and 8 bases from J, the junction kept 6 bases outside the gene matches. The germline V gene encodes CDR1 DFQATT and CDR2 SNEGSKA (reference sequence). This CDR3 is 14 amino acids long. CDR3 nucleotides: TGCAGTGCCGAACTAGCGGGGGGGCCTGGGGAGCTGTTTTTT. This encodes CSAELAGGPGELFF.

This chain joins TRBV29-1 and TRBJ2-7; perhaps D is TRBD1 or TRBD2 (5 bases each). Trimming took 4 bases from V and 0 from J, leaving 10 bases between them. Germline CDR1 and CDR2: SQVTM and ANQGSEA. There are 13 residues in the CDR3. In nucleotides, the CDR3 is TGCAGCGTTGTCGGGGCCCCCTCCTACGAGCAGTACTTC. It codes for CSVVGAPSYEQYF.

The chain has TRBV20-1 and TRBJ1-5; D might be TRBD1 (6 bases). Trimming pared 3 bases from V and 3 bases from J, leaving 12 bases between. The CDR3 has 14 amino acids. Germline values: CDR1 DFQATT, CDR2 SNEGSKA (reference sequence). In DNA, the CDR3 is TGCAGTGCTAGGACGACAGGACACAATCAGCCCCAGCATTTT. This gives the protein CSARTTGHNQPQHF.

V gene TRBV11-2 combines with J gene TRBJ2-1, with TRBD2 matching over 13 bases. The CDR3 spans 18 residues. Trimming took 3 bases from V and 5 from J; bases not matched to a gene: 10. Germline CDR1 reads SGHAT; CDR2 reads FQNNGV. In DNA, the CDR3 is TGTGCCAGCAGCTTCCCCGGGACTAGCGGGATTGGAAACAATGAGCAGTTCTTC. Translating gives CASSFPGTSGIGNNEQFF.

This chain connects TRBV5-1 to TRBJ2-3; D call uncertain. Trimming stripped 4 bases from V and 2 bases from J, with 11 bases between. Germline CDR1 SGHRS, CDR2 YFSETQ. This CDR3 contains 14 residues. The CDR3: CASSKTPVTDTQYF. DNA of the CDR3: TGCGCCAGCAGCAAGACTCCGGTCACAGATACGCAGTATTTT.

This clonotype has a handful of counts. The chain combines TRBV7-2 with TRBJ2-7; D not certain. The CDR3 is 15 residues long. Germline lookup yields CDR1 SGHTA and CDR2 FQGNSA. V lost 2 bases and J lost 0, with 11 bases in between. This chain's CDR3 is CASSLTAVSSYEQYF. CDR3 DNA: TGTGCCAGCAGCTTAACAGCCGTGAGCTCCTACGAGCAGTACTTC.

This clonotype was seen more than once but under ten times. CDR3 sequence (DNA): TGCGCCAGCAGCCGAGTGGACGGGGAGCTGTTTTTT. Translated: CASSRVDGELFF. The chain couples TRBV4-3 to TRBJ2-2; no reliable D call. The CDR3 consists of 12 residues. Trimming removed 4 bases from V and 7 bases from J, with 7 bases in between. The germline gives CDR1 LGHNA, CDR2 YSLEER.

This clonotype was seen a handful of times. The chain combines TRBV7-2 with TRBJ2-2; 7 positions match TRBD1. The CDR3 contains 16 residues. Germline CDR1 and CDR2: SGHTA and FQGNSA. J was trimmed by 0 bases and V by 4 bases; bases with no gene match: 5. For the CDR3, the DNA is TGTGCCAGCAGCTACGACAGGGTAGCGAACACCGGGGAGCTGTTTTTT. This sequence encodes CASSYDRVANTGELFF.

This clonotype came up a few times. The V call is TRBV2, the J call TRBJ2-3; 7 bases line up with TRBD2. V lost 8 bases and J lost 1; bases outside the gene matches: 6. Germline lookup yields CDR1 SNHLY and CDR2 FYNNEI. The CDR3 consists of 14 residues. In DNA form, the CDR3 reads TGTGCCAGCGGGAGGGACTCTCGCACAGATACGCAGTATTTT. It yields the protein CASGRDSRTDTQYF.

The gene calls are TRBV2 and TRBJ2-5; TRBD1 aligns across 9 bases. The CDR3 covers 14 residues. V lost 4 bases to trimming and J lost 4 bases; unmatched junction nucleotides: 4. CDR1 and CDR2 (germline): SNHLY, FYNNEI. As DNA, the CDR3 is TGTGCCAGCAGTGGGGACAGGGTTGGAGAGACCCAGTACTTC. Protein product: CASSGDRVGETQYF.

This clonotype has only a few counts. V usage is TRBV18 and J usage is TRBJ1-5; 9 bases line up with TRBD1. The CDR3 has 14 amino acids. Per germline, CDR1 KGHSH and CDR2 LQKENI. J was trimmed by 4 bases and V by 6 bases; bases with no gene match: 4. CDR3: CASSQGQGNQPQHF. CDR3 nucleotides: TGTGCCAGCTCCCAGGGACAGGGAAATCAGCCCCAGCATTTT.

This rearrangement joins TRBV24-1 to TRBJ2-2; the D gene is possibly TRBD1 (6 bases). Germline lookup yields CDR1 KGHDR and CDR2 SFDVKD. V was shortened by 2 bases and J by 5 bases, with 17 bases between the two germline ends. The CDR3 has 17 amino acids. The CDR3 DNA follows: TGTGCCACCAGTGATTCACCTGGGACACAAGTTACCGGGGAGCTGTTTTTT. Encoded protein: CATSDSPGTQVTGELFF.

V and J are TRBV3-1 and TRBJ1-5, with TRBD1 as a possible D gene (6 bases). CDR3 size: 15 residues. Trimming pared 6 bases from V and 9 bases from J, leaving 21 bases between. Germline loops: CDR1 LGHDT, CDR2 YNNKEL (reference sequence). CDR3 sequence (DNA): TGTGCCAGCAGTCGCGTCCCAGGGGACCCTGGGCCCCAGCATTTT. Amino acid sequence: CASSRVPGDPGPQHF.

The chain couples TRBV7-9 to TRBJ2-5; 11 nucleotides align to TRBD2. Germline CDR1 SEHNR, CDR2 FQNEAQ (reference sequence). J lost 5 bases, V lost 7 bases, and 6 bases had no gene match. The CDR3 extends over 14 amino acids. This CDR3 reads CASNRLAGIETQYF. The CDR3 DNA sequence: TGTGCCAGCAACCGACTAGCGGGGATCGAGACCCAGTACTTC.

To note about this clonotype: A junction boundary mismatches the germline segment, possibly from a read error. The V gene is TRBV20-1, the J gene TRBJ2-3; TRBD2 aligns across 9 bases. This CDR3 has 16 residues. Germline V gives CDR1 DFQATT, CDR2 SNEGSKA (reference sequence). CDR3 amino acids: CSATHWASGTTHTQYF. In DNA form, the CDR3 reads TGCAGTGCTACACATTGGGCTAGCGGGACCACACATACGCAGTATTTT.

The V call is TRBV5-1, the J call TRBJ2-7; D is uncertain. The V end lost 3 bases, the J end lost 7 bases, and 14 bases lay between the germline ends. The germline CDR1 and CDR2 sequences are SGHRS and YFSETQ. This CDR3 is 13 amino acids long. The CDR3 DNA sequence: TGCGCCAGCAGCTCTTCTTCCCGTCTGGAGCAGTACTTC. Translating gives CASSSSSRLEQYF.

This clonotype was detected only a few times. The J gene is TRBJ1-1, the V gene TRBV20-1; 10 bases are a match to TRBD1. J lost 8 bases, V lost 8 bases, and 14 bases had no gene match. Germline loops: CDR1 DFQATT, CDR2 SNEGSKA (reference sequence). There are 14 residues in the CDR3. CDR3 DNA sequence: TGCAGTCAGCAAAGACCGGGACAGGGGTTCGAAGCTTTCTTT. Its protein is CSQQRPGQGFEAFF.